Below, 29 T cell receptor beta chains from the same sample are listed, as sequenced in a study of shared clonotypes between healthy human individuals. Assay: immunoSEQ multiplex PCR; the TCRdb copy retains only in-frame clones and omits some. The sample holds roughly 1,500,000 clones; around 98% are singletons and the top ten take about 0.42%. Sequenced input: naive CD4+ T cells sorted from blood. As for subset: CD45RA+ positively selected. These receptors were obtained from a man aged 30 to 39 in good health.

V is TRBV27 and J is TRBJ1-2, with 8 nucleotides matching TRBD1. CDR1 and CDR2 from the germline V gene are MNHEY and SMNVEV (reference sequence). This CDR3 is built from 18 residues. J lost 1 base, V lost 6 bases, and 16 bases had no gene match. This CDR3 reads CASRLRGTGTRINYGYTF. In DNA form, the CDR3 reads TGTGCCAGCAGGTTAAGGGGGACAGGAACTCGAATTAACTATGGCTACACCTTC.

In its sample, this clone was seen a few times. The rearrangement joins TRBV19 to TRBJ2-2, with D possibly TRBD1 on 5 matching bases. In germline, CDR1 is LNHDA, CDR2 SQIVND (reference sequence). Trimming pared 4 bases from V and 6 bases from J, leaving 6 bases between. The CDR3 loop spans 12 amino acids. CDR3 amino acids: CASSTGPGELFF. The CDR3 DNA sequence: TGTGCCAGTAGTACAGGGCCCGGGGAGCTGTTTTTT. The full variable domain, in which reference TRBV19 and TRBJ2-2 provide the parts outside the CDR3, is DGGITQSPKYLFRKEGQNVTLSCEQNLNHDAMYWYRQDPGQGLRLIYYSQIVNDFQKGDIAEGYSVSREKKESFPLTVTSAQKNPTAFYLCASSTGPGELFFGEGSRLTVL.

The chain is built from TRBV5-4 and TRBJ2-7; D assignment may be TRBD1 or TRBD2 (7 bases each). The CDR3 is made up of 15 amino acids. Germline loops: CDR1 SGHNT, CDR2 YYREEE (reference sequence). The V end was cut by 4 bases, the J end by 0 bases, with 14 bases between. The DNA of the CDR3 is TGTGCCAGCAGCCCAGGGGGGAGGGTCTCCTACGAGCAGTACTTC. Translated, it gives CASSPGGRVSYEQYF.

The CDR3 sequence: CSARTSGSQYF. The CDR3 nucleotides read TGCAGTGCCCGGACTAGCGGGAGCCAGTACTTC. The chain is built from TRBV20-1 and TRBJ2-5; 13 bases fit TRBD2. The CDR3 is 11 amino acids. CDR1 is DFQATT and CDR2 is SNEGSKA in the germline V gene (reference sequence). Germline trimming cut 6 bases from V and 10 bases from J; bases unmatched to any gene: 2.

J is TRBJ2-1 and V is TRBV5-6; 10 bases map to TRBD2. The CDR3 covers 15 residues. The germline CDR1 and CDR2 sequences are SGHDT and YYEEEE. Losses at the gene ends were 4 bases for V and 2 bases for J; bases not matched to a gene: 3. CDR3 sequence (DNA): TGTGCCAGCAGCGCGACTAGCGGGCCCTACAATGAGCAGTTCTTC. Its translation: CASSATSGPYNEQFF.

J is TRBJ2-2 and V is TRBV18; possibly TRBD1 or TRBD2 for D (6 bases each). The germline gives CDR1 KGHSH, CDR2 LQKENI. This CDR3 region has 16 residues. Trimming removed 2 bases at V and 4 bases at J, with 14 bases between. This CDR3 is CASSPFGGQVTGELFF. CDR3 nucleotide sequence: TGTGCCAGCTCACCATTTGGGGGGCAGGTCACCGGGGAGCTGTTTTTT.

V usage is TRBV30 and J usage is TRBJ1-2; D gene uncertain. V shed 2 bases and J shed 6 bases, with 13 bases lying between them. The CDR3 contains 13 residues. Germline V gene sequence: CDR1 GTSNPN, CDR2 SVGIG (reference sequence). In DNA, the CDR3 is TGTGCCTGGAGTCCGCACAATAAGGATGGCTACACCTTC. Its translation: CAWSPHNKDGYTF.

The V call is TRBV6-5, the J call TRBJ1-2, with D possibly matching TRBD1 (6 bases). This CDR3 has 13 amino acids. Trimming left V 8 bases short and J 3 bases short, with 13 bases between. Germline lookup yields CDR1 MNHEY and CDR2 SVGAGI. The CDR3 region is CASCRGQDYGYTF. The CDR3 DNA reads TGTGCCAGCTGCCGGGGGCAGGACTATGGCTACACCTTC.

The rearrangement uses TRBV10-1 and TRBJ2-1; tentatively, D is TRBD2 (6 bases). V was clipped by 4 bases and J by 8 bases, with 15 bases between them. The CDR3 runs 14 residues. CDR1 and CDR2 from the germline V gene are WNHNN and SYGVQD (reference sequence). CDR3 protein: CASSGGGSLDEQFF. DNA for the CDR3: TGCGCCAGCAGTGGGGGAGGCTCACTGGATGAGCAGTTCTTC.

The chain combines TRBV2 with TRBJ2-1; 8 nucleotides match TRBD2. Per germline, CDR1 SNHLY and CDR2 FYNNEI. This CDR3 comprises 16 residues. Trimming at V came to 4 bases and at J to 6 bases, leaving 11 bases not matched to a gene. This chain's CDR3 is CASSVERAGVGNEQFF. The CDR3 DNA reads TGTGCCAGCAGTGTCGAGAGAGCGGGAGTTGGCAATGAGCAGTTCTTC.

This chain links TRBV6-4 with TRBJ2-1; 11 nucleotides match TRBD2. Germline V CDR1 and CDR2: MRHNA, SNTAGT. The CDR3 has 15 residues. V trimming: 5 bases; J trimming: 4 bases; junction bases outside the gene matches: 4. The CDR3 DNA reads as TGTGCCAGCAGTAAGGGACTAGCGGAGTACAATGAGCAGTTCTTC. Protein product: CASSKGLAEYNEQFF.

This chain links TRBV6-4 with TRBJ2-2, with D maybe TRBD2 (6 bases). The CDR3 length is 16 residues. Germline V lookup: CDR1 MRHNA, CDR2 SNTAGT. Trimming took off 4 bases at V and 1 base at J, with 13 bases between the two ends. This chain's CDR3 is CASSAGHSGNTGELFF. CDR3 DNA sequence: TGTGCCAGCAGTGCCGGTCATAGCGGGAACACCGGGGAGCTGTTTTTT.

The CDR3 DNA is TGCAGCGTTGTTGGAGGGACAGGGGGCTACAATGAGCAGTTCTTC. Its translation is CSVVGGTGGYNEQFF. The chain links TRBV29-1 to TRBJ2-1; 11 bases map to TRBD1. The CDR3 loop spans 15 amino acids. The germline gives CDR1 SQVTM, CDR2 ANQGSEA. V shed 4 bases and J 3 bases; nucleotides not matched to a gene: 5.

V usage is TRBV28 and J usage is TRBJ2-7, with D possibly TRBD1 on 5 matching bases. Germline CDR1 and CDR2: MDHEN and SYDVKM. The V end lost 3 bases, the J end lost 7 bases, and 13 bases lay between the germline ends. This CDR3 has 13 amino acids. CDR3 sequence: CASSFLRVGEQYF. The CDR3 DNA sequence: TGTGCCAGCAGTTTCCTCAGGGTAGGAGAGCAGTACTTC.

The rearrangement joins TRBV2 to TRBJ2-1; 11 bases match TRBD2. The CDR3 length is 16 residues. V was pared by 6 bases and J by 0 bases, with 4 bases of the junction left unmatched. Germline-derived CDR1 and CDR2 are SNHLY and FYNNEI. For the CDR3, the DNA is TGTGCCAGCAGCCTAACTAGCGGGAGCTCCTACAATGAGCAGTTCTTC. Protein sequence: CASSLTSGSSYNEQFF.

The gene calls are TRBV7-8 and TRBJ2-1; 8 bases align to TRBD1. Germline V CDR1 and CDR2: SGHVS, FQNEAQ. The ends lost 3 bases at V and 4 bases at J; junction bases unmatched: 11. This CDR3 has 17 amino acids. As DNA, the CDR3 is TGTGCCAGCAGCTTGAGGGAGACAGGGGCAGGATACAATGAGCAGTTCTTC. As protein: CASSLRETGAGYNEQFF.

V usage is TRBV7-9 and J usage is TRBJ1-2; weak D call: TRBD1 (6 bases). The CDR3 sequence is 15 residues long. From germline, CDR1 is SEHNR and CDR2 FQNEAQ (reference sequence). V lost 5 bases and J 5 bases, leaving 18 bases between the germline ends. CDR3 nucleotide sequence: TGTGCCAGCAGCCCAGGGGTAAACAAGGAGTATGGCTACACCTTC. The encoded protein is CASSPGVNKEYGYTF.

V gene TRBV27 combines with J gene TRBJ2-1, with D perhaps being TRBD1 or TRBD2 (7 bases each). This CDR3 contains 14 residues. Germline lookup yields CDR1 MNHEY and CDR2 SMNVEV (reference sequence). Between the trimmed V and J ends, which lost 0 bases and 14 bases, there was a span of 17 bases. The CDR3 sequence: CASSLSGRGGLKFF. In nucleotides, the CDR3 is TGTGCCAGCAGTTTATCCGGCAGGGGGGGGTTAAAGTTCTTC.

V is TRBV29-1 and J is TRBJ1-5; D is possibly TRBD1 (6 bases). CDR1 and CDR2 (germline): SQVTM, ANQGSEA. The CDR3 sequence is 15 residues long. Trimming removed 5 bases at V and 0 bases at J, with 14 bases between. The CDR3 is CSVSIGGDSNQPQHF. The CDR3 DNA reads as TGCAGCGTTTCTATAGGGGGGGATAGCAATCAGCCCCAGCATTTT.

This sequence joins TRBV28 and TRBJ1-5; D may be TRBD1 (5 bases). Germline V gives CDR1 MDHEN, CDR2 SYDVKM. V lost 1 base to trimming and J lost 6 bases, with 13 bases between them. The CDR3 runs 15 residues. The CDR3 reads CASSLSPRASQPQHF. The CDR3 region has the DNA TGTGCCAGCAGTTTATCCCCCAGGGCAAGTCAGCCCCAGCATTTT.

This chain joins TRBV28 and TRBJ2-7; maybe TRBD2 (6 bases). This CDR3 has 13 residues. Trimming removed 6 bases at V and 3 bases at J, with 12 bases between. CDR1 and CDR2 (germline): MDHEN, SYDVKM. CDR3 bases: TGTGCCAGCAGGGGACGGGGGAACTACGAGCAGTACTTC. As protein: CASRGRGNYEQYF.

The rearrangement joins TRBV7-6 to TRBJ1-1; D unresolved. V gave up 8 bases and J gave up 8 bases, with 18 bases separating them. Germline assignment: CDR1 SGHVS and CDR2 FNYEAQ. CDR3 length: 13 residues. CDR3 bases: TGTGCCAGCCATGCGGAGTTAATGGGGGAAGCTTTCTTT. Encoded protein: CASHAELMGEAFF.

This chain links TRBV28 with TRBJ2-7; weak D call: TRBD1 (6 bases). Per the germline V gene, CDR1 is MDHEN and CDR2 is SYDVKM. V lost 8 bases and J lost 6, with 17 bases in between. The CDR3 has 13 amino acids. CDR3 DNA sequence: TGTGCCAGCGGGTTCAGGGGAGCCGTCGAGCAGTACTTC. The encoded protein is CASGFRGAVEQYF.

The rearrangement joins TRBV10-3 to TRBJ2-1; weak D call: TRBD2 (6 bases). Germline lookup yields CDR1 ENHRY and CDR2 SYGVKD. The CDR3 has 16 residues. V gave up 1 base and J gave up 6 bases, with 16 bases separating them. The CDR3 here is CAISEFTGGIPNEQFF. The DNA for the CDR3 is TGTGCCATCAGTGAGTTTACCGGCGGGATCCCCAATGAGCAGTTCTTC.

V and J are TRBV6-5 and TRBJ1-5; possibly TRBD1 for D (5 bases). CDR1 is MNHEY and CDR2 is SVGAGI in the germline V gene. CDR3 length equals 14 residues. The CDR3 sequence: CVNHTGPLGQPQHF. The CDR3 region has the DNA TGTGTCAACCACACGGGGCCCCTGGGTCAGCCCCAGCATTTT.

This chain connects TRBV5-1 to TRBJ2-1; TRBD1 matches 10 bases. CDR3 length: 16 amino acids. Germline CDR1 and CDR2: SGHRS and YFSETQ. J was trimmed by 4 bases and V by 5 bases; bases with no gene match: 9. The CDR3 region is CASRTLGDRGYNEQFF. CDR3 DNA sequence: TGCGCCAGCAGAACTCTCGGGGACAGGGGATACAATGAGCAGTTCTTC.

The chain combines TRBV30 with TRBJ1-5; D not certain. Trimming cost V 1 base and J 3 bases, with 7 bases left between them. The CDR3 is 13 residues long. Germline V gene sequence: CDR1 GTSNPN, CDR2 SVGIG (reference sequence). CDR3 bases: TGTGCCTGGAGTGGACGGCTCAATCAGCCCCAGCATTTT. It yields the protein CAWSGRLNQPQHF. Using reference TRBV30 and TRBJ1-5 for the parts outside the CDR3, the full variable domain is SQTIHQWPATLVQPVGSPLSLECTVEGTSNPNLYWYRQAAGRGLQLLFYSVGIGQISSEVPQNLSASRPQDRQFILSSKKLLLSDSGFYLCAWSGRLNQPQHFGDGTRLSIL.

The chain joins TRBV7-2 to TRBJ2-1; 11 bases are shared with TRBD2. The CDR3 has 16 residues. V dropped 2 bases and J dropped 9; count of bases not matched to a gene: 9. Germline V gene data show CDR1 as SGHTA and CDR2 as FQGNSA. The CDR3 bases are TGTGCCAGCAGCTTATCTAGCGGGAGGCCGTCGCTTGAGCAGTTCTTC. Amino acid sequence: CASSLSSGRPSLEQFF.

The rearrangement uses TRBV7-8 and TRBJ2-7; possible D gene TRBD1, 5 bases. The germline CDR1 and CDR2 sequences are SGHVS and FQNEAQ. The ends were cut back, 7 bases at V and 0 bases at J, with 19 bases in the middle. The CDR3 extends over 16 amino acids. The CDR3 nucleotides read TGTGCCAGCAAGCTTGCCTCAGGGTTATCCTCCTACGAGCAGTACTTC. Translated, it gives CASKLASGLSSYEQYF.